The clone carrying this T cell receptor beta chain is a singleton in its sample. Generated by immunoSEQ multiplex PCR, the TCRdb table keeps only in-frame clones and is missing some. The sample carries more than 2,000,000 clones, more than 90% recorded once. The CDR3 contains 12 residues. Trimming left V 9 bases short and J 4 bases short, with 11 bases between. The V gene's germline CDR1 is MRHNA and CDR2 SNTAGT. This sample stems from a study of shared clonotypes between healthy human individuals. This sequence originates from a man aged 18 to 29 in good health. The chain carries TRBV6-4 and TRBJ2-3; D is uncertain. Sequenced sample: naive CD4+ T cells sorted from blood. The subset denotes: CD45RA+ positively selected. The CDR3 sequence: CASKDTADTQYF. CDR3 nucleotides: TGTGCCAGTAAAGATACCGCAGATACGCAGTATTTT.